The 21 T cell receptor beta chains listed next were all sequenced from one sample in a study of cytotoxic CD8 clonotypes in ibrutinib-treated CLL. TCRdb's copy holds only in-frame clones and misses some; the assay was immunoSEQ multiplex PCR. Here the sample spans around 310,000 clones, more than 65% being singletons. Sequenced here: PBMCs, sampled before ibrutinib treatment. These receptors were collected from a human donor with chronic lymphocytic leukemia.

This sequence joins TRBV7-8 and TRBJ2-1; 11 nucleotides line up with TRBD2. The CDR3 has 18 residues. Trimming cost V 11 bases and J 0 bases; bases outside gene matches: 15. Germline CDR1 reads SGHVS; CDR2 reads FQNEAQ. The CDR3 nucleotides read TGTGCCTTCAGGCGGCTAGCGGGAGGCGACAGCTCCTACAATGAGCAGTTCTTC. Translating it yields CAFRRLAGGDSSYNEQFF.

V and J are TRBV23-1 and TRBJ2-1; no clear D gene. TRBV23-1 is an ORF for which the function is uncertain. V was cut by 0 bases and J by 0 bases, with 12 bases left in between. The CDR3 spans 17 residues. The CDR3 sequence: CASSQSYTVSSYNEQFF. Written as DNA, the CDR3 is TGCGCCAGCAGTCAATCGTACACCGTGAGCTCCTACAATGAGCAGTTCTTC.

The CDR3 sequence: CAWSVVGYGYTF. CDR3 in DNA: TGTGCCTGGAGTGTTGTCGGCTATGGCTACACCTTC. The genes are TRBV30 and TRBJ1-2; D remains ambiguous. The CDR3 length is 12 residues. Germline loops: CDR1 GTSNPN, CDR2 SVGIG (reference sequence). The germline V and J ends were trimmed by 0 bases and 4 bases, with 6 bases remaining between them.

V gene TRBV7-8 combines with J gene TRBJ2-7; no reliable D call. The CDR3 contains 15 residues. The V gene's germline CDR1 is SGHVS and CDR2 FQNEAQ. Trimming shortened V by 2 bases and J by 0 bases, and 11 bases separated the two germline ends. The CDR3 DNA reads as TGTGCCAGCAGCTTATGGGCGTCCCACTCCTACGAGCAGTACTTC. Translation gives CASSLWASHSYEQYF.

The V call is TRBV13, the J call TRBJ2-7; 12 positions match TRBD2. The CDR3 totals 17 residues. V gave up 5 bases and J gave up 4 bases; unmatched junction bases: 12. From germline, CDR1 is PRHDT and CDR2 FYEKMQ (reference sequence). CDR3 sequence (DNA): TGTGCCAGCAGCCCCCGGACTAGCGGGACCTTCTATTACGAGCAGTACTTC. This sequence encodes CASSPRTSGTFYYEQYF.

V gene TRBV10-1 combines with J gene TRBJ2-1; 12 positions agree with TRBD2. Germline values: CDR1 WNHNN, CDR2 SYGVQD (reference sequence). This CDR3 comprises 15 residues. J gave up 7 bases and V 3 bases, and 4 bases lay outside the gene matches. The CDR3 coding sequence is TGCGCCAGCAGTGATCCGGGACTAGCGGGTAATGAGCAGTTCTTC. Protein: CASSDPGLAGNEQFF.

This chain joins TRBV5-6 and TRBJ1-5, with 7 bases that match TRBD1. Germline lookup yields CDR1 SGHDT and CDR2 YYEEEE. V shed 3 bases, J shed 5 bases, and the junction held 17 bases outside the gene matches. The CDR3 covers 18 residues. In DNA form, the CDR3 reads TGTGCCAGCAGCTCTAGGAGGTACTTAGGGGGCTCAGATCAGCCCCAGCATTTT. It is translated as CASSSRRYLGGSDQPQHF.

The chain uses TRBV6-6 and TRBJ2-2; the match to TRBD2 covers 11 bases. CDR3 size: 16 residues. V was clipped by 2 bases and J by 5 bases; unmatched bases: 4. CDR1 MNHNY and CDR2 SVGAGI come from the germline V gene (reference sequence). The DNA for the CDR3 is TGTGCCAGCAGTTACATTCGGACTAGCGGGACCGGGGAGCTGTTTTTT. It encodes CASSYIRTSGTGELFF.

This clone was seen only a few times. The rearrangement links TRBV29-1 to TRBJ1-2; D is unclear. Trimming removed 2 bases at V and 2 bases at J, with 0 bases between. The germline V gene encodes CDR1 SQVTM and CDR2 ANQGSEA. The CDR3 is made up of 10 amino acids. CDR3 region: CSVENYGYTF. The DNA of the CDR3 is TGCAGCGTTGAAAACTATGGCTACACCTTC.

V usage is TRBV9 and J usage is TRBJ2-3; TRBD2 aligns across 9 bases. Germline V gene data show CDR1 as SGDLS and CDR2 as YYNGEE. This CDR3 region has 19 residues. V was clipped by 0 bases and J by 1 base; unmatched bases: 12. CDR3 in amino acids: CASSVAPYSGGRGTDTQYF. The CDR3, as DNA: TGTGCCAGCAGCGTAGCTCCCTACTCCGGCGGGAGGGGCACAGATACGCAGTATTTT.

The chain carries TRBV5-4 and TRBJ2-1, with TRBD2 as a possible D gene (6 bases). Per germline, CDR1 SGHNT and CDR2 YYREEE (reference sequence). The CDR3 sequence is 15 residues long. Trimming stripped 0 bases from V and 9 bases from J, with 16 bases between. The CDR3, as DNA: TGTGCCAGCAGCTTGGCCGGAGAAACGGGAGTTGAGCAGTTCTTC. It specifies CASSLAGETGVEQFF.

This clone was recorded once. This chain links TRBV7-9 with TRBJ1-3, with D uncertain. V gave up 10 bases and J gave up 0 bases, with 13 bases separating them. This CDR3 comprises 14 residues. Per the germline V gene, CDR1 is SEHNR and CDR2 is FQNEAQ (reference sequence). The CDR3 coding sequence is TGTGCCACTAGTCGGTTAAGCTCTGGAAACACCATATATTTT. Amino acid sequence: CATSRLSSGNTIYF.

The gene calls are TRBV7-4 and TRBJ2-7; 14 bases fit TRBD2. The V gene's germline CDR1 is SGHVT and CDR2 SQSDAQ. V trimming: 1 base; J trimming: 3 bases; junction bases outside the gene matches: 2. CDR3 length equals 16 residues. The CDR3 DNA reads TGTGCCAGCAGCTTAGAGGGGACTAGCGGGAGCTACGAGCAGTACTTC. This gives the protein CASSLEGTSGSYEQYF.

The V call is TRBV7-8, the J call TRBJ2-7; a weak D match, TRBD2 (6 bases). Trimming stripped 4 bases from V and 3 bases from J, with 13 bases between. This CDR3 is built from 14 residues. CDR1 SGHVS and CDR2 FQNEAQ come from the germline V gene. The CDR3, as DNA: TGTGCCAGCAGCTGGACCGGGACTCACTACGAGCAGTACTTC. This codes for CASSWTGTHYEQYF.

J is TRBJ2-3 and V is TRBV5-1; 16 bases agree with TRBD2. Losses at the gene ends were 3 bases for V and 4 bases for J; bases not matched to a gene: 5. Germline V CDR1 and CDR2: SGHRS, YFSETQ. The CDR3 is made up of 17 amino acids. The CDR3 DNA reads TGCGCCAGCAGCTACGGGACTAGCGGGAGGGCCCCAGATACGCAGTATTTT. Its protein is CASSYGTSGRAPDTQYF.

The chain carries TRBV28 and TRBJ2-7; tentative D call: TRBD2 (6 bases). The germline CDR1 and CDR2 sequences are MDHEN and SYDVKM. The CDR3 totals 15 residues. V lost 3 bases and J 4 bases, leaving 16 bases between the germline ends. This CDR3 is CASSFGREALYEQYF. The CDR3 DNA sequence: TGTGCCAGCAGTTTTGGCAGGGAGGCTCTTTACGAGCAGTACTTC.

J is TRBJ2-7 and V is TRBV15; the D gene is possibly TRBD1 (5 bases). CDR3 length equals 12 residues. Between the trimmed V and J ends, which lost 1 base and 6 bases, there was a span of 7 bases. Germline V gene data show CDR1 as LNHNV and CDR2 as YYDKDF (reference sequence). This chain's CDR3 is CATSRAGREQYF. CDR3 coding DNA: TGTGCCACCAGCAGAGCAGGGCGCGAGCAGTACTTC.

CDR3 in amino acids: CASSPPDRETQYF. The CDR3 nucleotides read TGTGCCAGCAGCCCCCCCGATAGAGAGACCCAGTACTTC. The rearrangement joins TRBV7-2 to TRBJ2-5; D uncertain. Germline CDR1 is SGHTA and CDR2 is FQGNSA. The CDR3 runs to 13 residues. The germline V and J ends were trimmed by 5 bases and 4 bases, with 11 bases remaining between them. Full variable domain (outside the CDR3, taken from reference TRBV7-2 and TRBJ2-5): GAGVSQSPSNKVTEKGKDVELRCDPISGHTALYWYRQSLGQGLEFLIYFQGNSAPDKSGLPSDRFSAERTGGSVSTLTIQRTQQEDSAVYLCASSPPDRETQYFGPGTRLLVL.

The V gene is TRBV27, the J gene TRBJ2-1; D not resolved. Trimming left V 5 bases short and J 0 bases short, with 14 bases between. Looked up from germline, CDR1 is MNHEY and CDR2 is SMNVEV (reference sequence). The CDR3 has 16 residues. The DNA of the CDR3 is TGTGCCAGCAGTCCCCTGTTTCCGTCCTCCTACAATGAGCAGTTCTTC. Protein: CASSPLFPSSYNEQFF.

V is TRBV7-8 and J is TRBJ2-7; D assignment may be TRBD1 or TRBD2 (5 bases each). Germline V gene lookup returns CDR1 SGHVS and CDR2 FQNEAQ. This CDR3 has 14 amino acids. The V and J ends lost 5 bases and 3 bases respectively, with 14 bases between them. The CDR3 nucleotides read TGTGCCAGCAGCCCCGGGACCAAGAACTACGAGCAGTACTTC. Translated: CASSPGTKNYEQYF.

CDR3 sequence: CASSLIPLAGQETQYF. The CDR3, as DNA: TGTGCCAGCAGTTTAATCCCTCTAGCGGGACAAGAGACCCAGTACTTC. The chain uses TRBV28 and TRBJ2-5; 9 bases line up with TRBD2. Germline values: CDR1 MDHEN, CDR2 SYDVKM. The J segment lost 2 bases and the V segment lost 2 bases, leaving 6 bases of the junction unmatched. The CDR3 contains 16 residues.